The text below deals with one T cell receptor (beta chain). Its target is unknown. This entry belongs to a study of T cell responses to AZD1222 COVID-19 vaccine. General study points: The donor cohort was predominantly white British with a female majority, and clonal diversity may have been underestimated. Seropositive at baseline were only a handful of AZD1222 recipients. Increases in Spike-specific TCR breadth and depth were seen after two AZD1222 doses.

CDR3 size: 16 residues. The germline V gene has CDR1 ENHRY and CDR2 SYGVKD. The V segment lost 6 bases and the J segment 1 base; nucleotides outside the gene matches: 6. Data came from immunoSEQ multiplex PCR; TCRdb stores just in-frame clones and leaves some out. The table records over 110,000 clones, approximately 94% of them present only once. The material was peripheral blood, obtained on day 0 of AZD1222 vaccination. This sequence was found in an adult in good health. V usage is TRBV10-3 and J usage is TRBJ2-3; TRBD2 matches 11 bases. DNA for the CDR3: TGTGCCATCAGGCGGACTAGCGGGCCCCGCACAGATACGCAGTATTTT. Residues: CAIRRTSGPRTDTQYF.